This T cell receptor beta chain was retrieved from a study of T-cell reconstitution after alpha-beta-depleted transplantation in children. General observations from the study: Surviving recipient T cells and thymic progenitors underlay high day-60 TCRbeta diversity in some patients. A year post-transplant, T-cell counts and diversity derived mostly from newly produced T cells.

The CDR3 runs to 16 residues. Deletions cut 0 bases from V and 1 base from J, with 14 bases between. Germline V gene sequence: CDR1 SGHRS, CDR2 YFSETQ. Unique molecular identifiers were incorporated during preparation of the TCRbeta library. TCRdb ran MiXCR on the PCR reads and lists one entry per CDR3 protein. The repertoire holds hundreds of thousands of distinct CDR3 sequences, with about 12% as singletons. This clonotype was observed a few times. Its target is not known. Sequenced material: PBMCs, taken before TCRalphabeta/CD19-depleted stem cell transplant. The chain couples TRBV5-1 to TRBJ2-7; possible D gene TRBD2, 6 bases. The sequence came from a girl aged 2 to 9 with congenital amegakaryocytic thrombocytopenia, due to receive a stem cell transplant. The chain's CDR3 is CASSLGSGRNSYEQYF. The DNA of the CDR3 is TGCGCCAGCAGCTTGGGGAGCGGGCGTAATTCCTACGAGCAGTACTTC.